The clone carrying this T cell receptor beta chain was picked up a small number of times. TCRdb re-called the RT-PCR reads with MiXCR, one entry per CDR3 protein. The profile shows 430,000 or so distinct CDR3 sequences, approximately 11% of them singletons. The germline V gene encodes CDR1 SGHRS and CDR2 YFSETQ. This CDR3 has 17 residues. Trimming at V came to 1 base and at J to 1 base, leaving 9 bases not matched to a gene. The data belong to a study of response to subunit inactivated influenza vaccine. The sample in question was PBMCs from blood, obtained 40 to 50 days after vaccination. This TCR was recovered from a middle-aged man who received an inactivated influenza vaccine. The chain recombines TRBV5-1 with TRBJ2-3; 7 nucleotides line up with TRBD2. In DNA, the CDR3 is TGCGCCAGCAGCTTGCCCGTGGCGGGAGCGGGCACAGATACGCAGTATTTT. Translated: CASSLPVAGAGTDTQYF.